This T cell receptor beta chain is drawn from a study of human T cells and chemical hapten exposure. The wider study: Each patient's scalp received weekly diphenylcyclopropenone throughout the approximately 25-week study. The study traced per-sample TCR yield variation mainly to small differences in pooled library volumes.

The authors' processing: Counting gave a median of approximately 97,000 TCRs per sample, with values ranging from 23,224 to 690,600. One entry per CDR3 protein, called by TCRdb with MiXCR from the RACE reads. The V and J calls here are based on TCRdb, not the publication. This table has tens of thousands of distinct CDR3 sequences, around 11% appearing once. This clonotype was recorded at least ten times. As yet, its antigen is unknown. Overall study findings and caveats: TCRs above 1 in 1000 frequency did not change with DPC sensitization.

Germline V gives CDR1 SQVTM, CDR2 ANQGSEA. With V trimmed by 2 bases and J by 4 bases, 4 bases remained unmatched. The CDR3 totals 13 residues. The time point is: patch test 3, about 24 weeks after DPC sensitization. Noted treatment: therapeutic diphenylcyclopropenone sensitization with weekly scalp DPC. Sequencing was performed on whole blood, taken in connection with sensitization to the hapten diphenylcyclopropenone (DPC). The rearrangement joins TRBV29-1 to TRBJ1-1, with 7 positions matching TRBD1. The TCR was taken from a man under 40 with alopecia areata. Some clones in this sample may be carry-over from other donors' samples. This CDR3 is CSVEYRGGTEAFF. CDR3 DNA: TGCAGCGTTGAATACAGGGGTGGCACTGAAGCTTTCTTT. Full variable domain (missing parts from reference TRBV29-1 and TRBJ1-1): SAVISQKPSRDICQRGTSLTIQCQVDSQVTMMFWYRQQPGQSLTLIATANQGSEATYESGFVIDKFPISRPNLTFSTLTVSNMSPEDSSIYLCSVEYRGGTEAFFGQGTRLTVV.